This note documents a single T cell receptor beta chain sequence. Its antigen has not been determined. Base qualities are not at hand, and no much larger clone is one base apart. The donors belonged to the validation cohort of approximately 130 subjects, which was separate from the approximately 660-subject first cohort. Trimming removed 1 base from V and 3 bases from J, leaving 11 bases between the germline ends. From its cysteine to its phenylalanine, the CDR3 spans 15 amino acids. The CDR3 DNA has 45 bases and is translated from base 1. Taken from the germline V gene (reference sequence), the CDR1 and CDR2 loops are LNHDA and SQIVND. The method behind the library was the immunoSEQ multiplex PCR assay. Processing in the source paper ran as follows. A statistical classification framework was built for diagnosing cytomegalovirus status from the catalog of TCR beta chain sequences. TCRdb limited this immuneACCESS table to in-frame rearrangements with V and J called. A share of clones is missing; checked studies link under half to unresolved V genes, and the rest is unexplained. The D gene and trimming were derived from the DNA, and the V and J assignments and clone size from that table. Within this sample are under 110,000 clones, with about 88% of them counted one time only. Of the sample, about 2% falls within the top ten clones.

This sample is part of a study of cytomegalovirus exposure and HLA in healthy donors (TCRdb year 2017). Context from the whole study: According to a later analysis, the roughly 120 validation repertoires were produced on the same platform as the roughly 600 repertoires of the first cohort. The study was designed to test whether signatures of past pathogen exposure could be identified by cataloging public T cell receptors. Besides the first cohort of around 670 subjects, a separate validation cohort made up of over 95 different subjects was used. High-throughput TCR immunosequencing, statistical association of individual TCRs with disease status, and machine learning were combined to predict cytomegalovirus infection status. What the study reported, not specific to this receptor: A few of the identified cytomegalovirus-associated TCR beta chains were confirmed in vitro to be specific for cytomegalovirus antigens. Subsequent analysis determined that TCRs grouped into clusters in the first cohort also showed a tendency toward co-occurrence across the roughly 110 validation repertoires, and approximately 94% of cluster scores exceeded 0. A later analysis lacked HLA typing for the validation cohort, so it scored co-occurrence in that cohort across all 120 repertoires. The classifier was reported to diagnose cytomegalovirus status with high specificity and sensitivity in both the original cohort and the validation cohort. In the study, approximately 160 TCR beta chains were listed as associated with cytomegalovirus. It was suggested by the authors that the approach could potentially be generalized to other disease states and immunological phenotypes. Across donors, most TCR sequences were observed very rarely, whereas some public TCRs were present in many individuals.

This receptor was obtained from a young woman in good health and CMV-seropositive. Here the chain combines TRBV19 and TRBJ2-3; a weak D assignment points to TRBD2 (5 bases agree). Sequencing was carried out using PBMCs. For the CDR3, the sequence is CASSIVGSKTDTQYF. The DNA is as follows: TGTGCCAGTAGTATAGTAGGGAGCAAAACAGATACGCAGTATTTT.